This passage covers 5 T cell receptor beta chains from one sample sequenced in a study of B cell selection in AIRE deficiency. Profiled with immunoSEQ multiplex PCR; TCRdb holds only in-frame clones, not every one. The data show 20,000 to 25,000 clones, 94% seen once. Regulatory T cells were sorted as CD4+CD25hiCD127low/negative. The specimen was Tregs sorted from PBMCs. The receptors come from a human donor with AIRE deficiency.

CDR3 amino acids: CASSIGVQGYQPQHF. CDR3 DNA sequence: TGTGCCAGTAGTATAGGAGTTCAGGGGTATCAGCCCCAGCATTTT. V gene TRBV19 combines with J gene TRBJ1-5; perhaps TRBD1 as D (6 bases). CDR1 and CDR2 (germline): LNHDA, SQIVND (reference sequence). CDR3 length: 15 residues. Trimming stripped 1 base from V and 5 bases from J, with 12 bases between.

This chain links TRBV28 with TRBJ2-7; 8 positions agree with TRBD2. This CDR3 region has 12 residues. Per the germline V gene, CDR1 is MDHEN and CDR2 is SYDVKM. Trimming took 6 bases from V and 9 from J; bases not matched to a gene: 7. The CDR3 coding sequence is TGTGCCAGCAGCTCCGGGAGGGGAAGGCAGTACTTC. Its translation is CASSSGRGRQYF.

This CDR3 reads CASSLRGLGTDTQYF. Here the CDR3 DNA reads TGCGCCAGCAGCCTTCGGGGGCTGGGCACAGATACGCAGTATTTT. V and J are TRBV4-1 and TRBJ2-3, with D perhaps matching TRBD1 or TRBD2 (6 bases each). Trimming shortened V by 4 bases and J by 1 base, and 12 bases separated the two germline ends. The CDR3 is 15 amino acids. CDR1 and CDR2 from the germline V gene are MGHRA and YSYEKL.

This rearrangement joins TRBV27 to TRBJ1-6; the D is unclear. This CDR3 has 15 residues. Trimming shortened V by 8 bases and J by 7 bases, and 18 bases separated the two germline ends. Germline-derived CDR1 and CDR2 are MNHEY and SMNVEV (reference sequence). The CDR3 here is CASADREPGNSPLHF. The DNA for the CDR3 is TGTGCCAGCGCTGACCGGGAGCCGGGGAATTCACCCCTCCACTTT.

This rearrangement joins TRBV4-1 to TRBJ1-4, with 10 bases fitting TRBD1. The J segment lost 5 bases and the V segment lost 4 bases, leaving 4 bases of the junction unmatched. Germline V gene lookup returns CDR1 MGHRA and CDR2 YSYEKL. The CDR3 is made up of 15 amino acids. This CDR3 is CASSLQGQGNEKLFF. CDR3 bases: TGCGCCAGCAGCCTCCAGGGACAGGGGAATGAAAAACTGTTTTTT.